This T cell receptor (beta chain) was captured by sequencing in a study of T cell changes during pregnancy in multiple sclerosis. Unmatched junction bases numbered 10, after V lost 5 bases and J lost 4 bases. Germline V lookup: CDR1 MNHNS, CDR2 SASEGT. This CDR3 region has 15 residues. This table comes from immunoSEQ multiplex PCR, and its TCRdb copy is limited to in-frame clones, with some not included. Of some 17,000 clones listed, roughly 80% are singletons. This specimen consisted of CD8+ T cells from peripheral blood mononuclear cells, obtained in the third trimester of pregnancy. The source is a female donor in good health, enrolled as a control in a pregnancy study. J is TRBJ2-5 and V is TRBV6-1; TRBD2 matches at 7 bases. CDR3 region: CASSSSAGVPETQYF. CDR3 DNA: TGTGCCAGCAGTTCTTCCGCGGGAGTCCCAGAGACCCAGTACTTC.